These 13 T cell receptor beta chains were all obtained from the same sample, sequenced in a study of cytomegalovirus exposure and HLA in healthy donors. PCR amplification relied on 60 Vbeta primers (plus 13 Jbeta primers). Measured with immunoSEQ multiplex PCR; TCRdb has only the in-frame clones, and not every one. This table holds more than 150,000 clones, 65% to 85% found once. Sample: PBMCs. These receptors were taken from a woman in her 40s in good health and CMV-seropositive.

This clone was recorded once. Other nucleotide sequences from this sample produce the same CDR3. The chain has TRBV10-1 and TRBJ2-5, with 8 nucleotides matching TRBD2. Germline CDR1 is WNHNN and CDR2 is SYGVQD (reference sequence). The junction had 9 bases not matched to a gene; V was cut back by 5 bases and J by 4 bases. The CDR3 is made up of 15 amino acids. As DNA, the CDR3 is TGCGCCAGCAGTCGATCCGTAGCGGGGATAGAGACCCAGTACTTC. This translates into CASSRSVAGIETQYF.

J is TRBJ2-1 and V is TRBV4-3; D not certain. Per germline, CDR1 LGHNA and CDR2 YSLEER. V dropped 0 bases and J dropped 7 bases, with 13 bases sitting between them. The CDR3 length is 15 residues. CDR3 amino acids: CASSQEEWRRNEQFF. Here the CDR3 DNA reads TGCGCCAGCAGCCAAGAAGAGTGGCGGCGTAATGAGCAGTTCTTC.

This chain connects TRBV12-5 to TRBJ2-5; 9 nucleotides align to TRBD2. The ends lost 3 bases at V and 5 bases at J; junction bases unmatched: 7. CDR1 and CDR2 (germline): LGHNT, FRNRAP. This CDR3 is built from 15 residues. CDR3 sequence reads: CASGLLAGEGETQYF. CDR3 bases: TGTGCTAGTGGTTTATTAGCGGGGGAAGGGGAGACCCAGTACTTC.

The rearrangement uses TRBV23-1 and TRBJ2-7; D is unclear. TRBV23-1 has ORF status, its function being uncertain. The V end was cut by 8 bases, the J end by 3 bases, with 14 bases between. The CDR3 extends over 13 amino acids. CDR3 protein: CASPERGLYEQYF. The CDR3 bases are TGCGCCAGCCCGGAGCGCGGCCTCTACGAGCAGTACTTC.

In nucleotides, the CDR3 is TGTGCCAGTAGTATGCAGGGTGGACAGGGGTCGTACGAGCAGTACTTC. The encoded protein is CASSMQGGQGSYEQYF. The rearrangement joins TRBV19 to TRBJ2-7; 9 bases match TRBD1. CDR1 LNHDA and CDR2 SQIVND come from the germline V gene (reference sequence). The V segment lost 3 bases and the J segment 4 bases; nucleotides outside the gene matches: 10. CDR3 length equals 16 residues.

In this sample, this clone turned up once. The rearrangement joins TRBV4-2 to TRBJ1-2; 7 nucleotides line up with TRBD1. The CDR3 sequence is 18 residues long. Losses at the gene ends were 0 bases for V and 4 bases for J; bases not matched to a gene: 14. The germline gives CDR1 LGHNA, CDR2 YNFKEQ. The CDR3 sequence is CASSQDLLGQGTAYGYTF. The CDR3 DNA reads as TGTGCCAGCAGCCAAGATTTGTTAGGTCAGGGGACAGCCTATGGCTACACCTTC.

In its sample, this clone was seen a few times. The rearrangement joins TRBV25-1 to TRBJ2-5; D is possibly TRBD2 (6 bases). CDR1 MGHDK and CDR2 SYGVNS come from the germline V gene. The CDR3 sequence is 15 residues long. V was shortened by 3 bases and J by 5 bases, with 16 bases between the two germline ends. The CDR3 here is CASSDPSARGETQYF. DNA of the CDR3: TGTGCCAGCAGTGACCCTAGCGCCCGAGGGGAGACCCAGTACTTC.

J is TRBJ2-1 and V is TRBV11-3; 10 nucleotides match TRBD2. The germline V gene has CDR1 SGHNT and CDR2 YENEEA. The CDR3 contains 16 residues. V shed 2 bases, J shed 3 bases, and the junction held 4 bases outside the gene matches. CDR3 loop: CASSLNPSGGYNEQFF. Written as DNA, the CDR3 is TGTGCCAGCAGCTTAAATCCTAGCGGGGGCTACAATGAGCAGTTCTTC. Drawing the rest from reference TRBV11-3 and TRBJ2-1, the complete variable domain is EAGVVQSPRYKIIEKKQPVAFWCNPISGHNTLYWYLQNLGQGPELLIRYENEEAVDDSQLPKDRFSAERLKGVDSTLKIQPAELGDSAVYLCASSLNPSGGYNEQFFGPGTRLTVL.

The genes are TRBV29-1 and TRBJ2-2; D possibly corresponds to TRBD1 (5 bases). Per the germline V gene, CDR1 is SQVTM and CDR2 is ANQGSEA. This CDR3 contains 11 residues. The V and J ends lost 7 bases and 6 bases respectively, with 9 bases between them. This CDR3 reads CSGGRAGELFF. The CDR3 bases are TGCAGCGGGGGCAGGGCCGGGGAGCTGTTTTTT.

The chain joins TRBV5-6 to TRBJ1-2, with 7 bases matching TRBD1. Germline V gene lookup returns CDR1 SGHDT and CDR2 YYEEEE. V was clipped by 1 base and J by 0 bases; unmatched bases: 3. The CDR3 is 15 residues long. The CDR3 loop is CASSLSGTANYGYTF. The CDR3 bases are TGTGCCAGCAGCTTGTCTGGGACAGCTAACTATGGCTACACCTTC.

Note on this clone: The identical CDR3 is also encoded by other nucleotide sequences in the sample. This chain uses TRBV18 with TRBJ1-6, with D maybe TRBD1 (5 bases). The CDR3 contains 15 residues. V was pared by 3 bases and J by 6 bases, with 12 bases between. Germline-derived CDR1 and CDR2 are KGHSH and LQKENI. The CDR3 spells CASSPLQESNSPLHF. The CDR3 DNA sequence: TGTGCCAGCTCACCCCTACAGGAGTCTAATTCACCCCTCCACTTT.

The V and J genes are TRBV6-1 and TRBJ2-5; 8 nucleotides align to TRBD1. Trimming at V came to 0 bases and at J to 7 bases, leaving 13 bases not matched to a gene. The CDR3 length is 17 residues. The germline CDR1 and CDR2 sequences are MNHNS and SASEGT. The CDR3 DNA follows: TGTGCCAGCAGTGAAGCGCCCACAGGGGGGAGAATAGGGACCCAGTACTTC. This translates into CASSEAPTGGRIGTQYF.

This rearrangement joins TRBV5-5 to TRBJ1-6; 9 positions agree with TRBD1. V lost 6 bases to trimming and J lost 9 bases; unmatched junction nucleotides: 4. This CDR3 is 13 amino acids long. Germline assignment: CDR1 SGHKS and CDR2 YYEKEE (reference sequence). The CDR3 region has the DNA TGTGCCAGCACAGGACAGGGGAGTTCACCCCTCCACTTT. Its protein is CASTGQGSSPLHF.